Each of the 31 T cell receptor beta chains below was sequenced from the same sample in a study of cytomegalovirus exposure and HLA in healthy donors (dated 2017 in TCRdb). Library generation was performed with the immunoSEQ multiplex PCR assay. The multiplex PCR relied on a mix of 60 forward primers for TCR Vbeta segments and 13 reverse primers for TCR Jbeta segments. TCRdb took over this immuneACCESS table, retaining in-frame rearrangements with V and J assigned. Such tables are incomplete; in checked studies, under half of the missing clones stem from an unresolved V gene, and the remainder is unexplained. This sample has nearly 200,000 clones in its table, and 82% of those were observed once. The ten top clones hold about 0.094% of the sample. Sequencing input: PBMCs. These receptors originate from a boy between 2 and 10 years old in good health and CMV-seronegative.

Turning to this clone: Other nucleotide sequences in the sample specify the same CDR3. The V call is TRBV10-3, the J call TRBJ1-3; 9 nucleotides align to TRBD1. With 7 bases clipped from V and 7 bases from J, the junction kept 5 bases outside the gene matches. The germline CDR1 and CDR2 sequences are ENHRY and SYGVKD. CDR3 length: 13 amino acids. The CDR3 loop reads CAITGQGSNTIYF. The DNA of the CDR3 is TGTGCCATCACCGGACAGGGGAGCAACACCATATATTTT.

The rearrangement uses TRBV5-4 and TRBJ2-2; TRBD2 matches at 11 bases. The germline CDR1 and CDR2 sequences are SGHNT and YYREEE (reference sequence). The CDR3 has 16 amino acids. The V segment lost 4 bases and the J segment 3 bases; nucleotides outside the gene matches: 5. CDR3 loop: CASSTGTSGYTGELFF. Here the CDR3 DNA reads TGTGCCAGCAGCACCGGGACTAGCGGATACACCGGGGAGCTGTTTTTT.

CDR3 protein: CASSKVASGNTIYF. The CDR3, as DNA: TGTGCCAGTAGTAAGGTAGCCTCTGGAAACACCATATATTTT. The V gene is TRBV19, the J gene TRBJ1-3; no firm D call. Germline V gives CDR1 LNHDA, CDR2 SQIVND (reference sequence). This CDR3 has 14 residues. The ends were cut back, 4 bases at V and 0 bases at J, with 7 bases in the middle.

Only a few counts were recorded for this clone. The rearrangement uses TRBV7-9 and TRBJ2-3; 7 positions agree with TRBD2. Germline V CDR1 and CDR2: SEHNR, FQNEAQ (reference sequence). The CDR3 runs 15 residues. The V gene end was trimmed by 5 bases and the J gene end by 1 base; junction bases not matched to a gene: 6. For the CDR3, the DNA is TGTGCCAGCAGCCTCCTCAGCGGGGGCACAGATACGCAGTATTTT. Translation gives CASSLLSGGTDTQYF.

This clone was observed a few times. The chain is built from TRBV6-5 and TRBJ1-6, with D tentatively TRBD1 (6 bases). The V gene lost 0 bases and the J gene lost 11 bases, with 17 bases spanning the gap. CDR3 length: 16 residues. Germline-derived CDR1 and CDR2 are MNHEY and SVGAGI. The CDR3 loop reads CASSYSKGVTLTPLHF. DNA for the CDR3: TGTGCCAGCAGTTACTCGAAGGGGGTTACCTTGACACCCCTCCACTTT.

There are a few counts of this clone. V usage is TRBV5-6 and J usage is TRBJ2-1, with TRBD2 matching 7 bases. Trimming at V came to 0 bases and at J to 0 bases, leaving 3 bases not matched to a gene. Germline-derived CDR1 and CDR2 are SGHDT and YYEEEE. The CDR3 totals 16 residues. The CDR3 sequence: CASSLGGGLSYNEQFF. DNA for the CDR3: TGTGCCAGCAGCTTGGGGGGGGGACTCTCCTACAATGAGCAGTTCTTC.

J is TRBJ1-2 and V is TRBV4-2; D is perhaps TRBD1 (5 bases). V lost 0 bases and J lost 3, with 14 bases in between. CDR1 and CDR2 (germline): LGHNA, YNFKEQ. The CDR3 totals 16 residues. Here the CDR3 reads CASSQEVGEGYYGYTF. DNA of the CDR3: TGTGCCAGCAGCCAAGAGGTAGGGGAGGGATACTATGGCTACACCTTC.

V and J are TRBV5-4 and TRBJ2-7, with D possibly being TRBD2 (5 bases). The CDR3 totals 16 residues. CDR1 and CDR2 (germline): SGHNT, YYREEE (reference sequence). Trimming pared 4 bases from V and 3 bases from J, leaving 20 bases between. The CDR3 sequence: CASSPRPGSGVYEQYF. The CDR3, as DNA: TGTGCCAGCAGCCCCCGTCCCGGGTCCGGGGTCTACGAGCAGTACTTC.

This clone has more than one count but fewer than ten. The chain recombines TRBV5-1 with TRBJ2-3, with D possibly TRBD2 on 6 matching bases. This CDR3 is built from 15 residues. Trimming shortened V by 0 bases and J by 1 base, and 9 bases separated the two germline ends. The V gene's germline CDR1 is SGHRS and CDR2 YFSETQ. The CDR3 loop reads CASSLVASGTDTQYF. CDR3 nucleotides: TGCGCCAGCAGCTTGGTGGCTAGCGGCACAGATACGCAGTATTTT.

This rearrangement joins TRBV2 to TRBJ1-2, with 12 bases identical to TRBD1. The CDR3 length is 15 residues. After removal of 9 bases from V and 4 bases from J, the junction contained 9 bases not matched to a gene. The V gene's germline CDR1 is SNHLY and CDR2 FYNNEI. The CDR3 region is CASSGTGGLGYGYTF. DNA for the CDR3: TGTGCCAGTTCCGGGACAGGGGGCTTAGGCTATGGCTACACCTTC.

V usage is TRBV13 and J usage is TRBJ2-7, with D possibly being TRBD2 (6 bases). The length of the CDR3 is 14 residues. Between the trimmed V and J ends, which lost 5 bases and 5 bases, there was a span of 16 bases. In germline, CDR1 is PRHDT, CDR2 FYEKMQ (reference sequence). Written as DNA, the CDR3 is TGTGCCAGCAGCCCGGGACGGGGGTTCGACGAGCAGTACTTC. This encodes CASSPGRGFDEQYF.

The chain combines TRBV11-2 with TRBJ2-7; D is unresolved. Per the germline V gene, CDR1 is SGHAT and CDR2 is FQNNGV. The ends were cut back, 4 bases at V and 0 bases at J, with 13 bases in the middle. CDR3 length: 15 amino acids. CDR3 in DNA: TGTGCCAGCAGCTATCCCAAGAGGAGCTCCTACGAGCAGTACTTC. This gives the protein CASSYPKRSSYEQYF.

The chain combines TRBV2 with TRBJ2-7, with a possible D match to TRBD1 (5 bases). Between the trimmed V and J ends, which lost 2 bases and 1 base, there was a span of 9 bases. The CDR3 length is 14 residues. CDR1 is SNHLY and CDR2 is FYNNEI in the germline V gene. DNA for the CDR3: TGTGCCAGCAGTGAAAGCAGGGTTTCCTACGAGCAGTACTTC. This gives the protein CASSESRVSYEQYF.

The V gene is TRBV5-5, the J gene TRBJ1-3; D remains ambiguous. V shed 1 base and J shed 2 bases, with 10 bases lying between them. Germline V gene data show CDR1 as SGHKS and CDR2 as YYEKEE (reference sequence). The CDR3 runs 15 residues. CDR3 DNA sequence: TGTGCCAGCAGCTTGCCCCCTGCAGCTGGAAACACCATATATTTT. This gives the protein CASSLPPAAGNTIYF.

The gene calls are TRBV6-1 and TRBJ2-3, with 7 bases fitting TRBD2. This CDR3 region has 15 residues. CDR1 is MNHNS and CDR2 is SASEGT in the germline V gene. The J segment lost 2 bases and the V segment lost 5 bases, leaving 7 bases of the junction unmatched. This chain's CDR3 is CASSLSGAATDTQYF. Here the CDR3 DNA reads TGTGCCAGCAGTCTAAGCGGGGCAGCCACAGATACGCAGTATTTT.

The chain employs TRBV11-2 and TRBJ2-1; 8 nucleotides align to TRBD1. Germline values: CDR1 SGHAT, CDR2 FQNNGV. This CDR3 comprises 16 residues. Germline trimming cut 4 bases from V and 7 bases from J; bases unmatched to any gene: 12. CDR3 DNA: TGTGCCAGCAGCTCACTACGGACAGGGATTGGGAATGAGCAGTTCTTC. Residues: CASSSLRTGIGNEQFF.

As for this clone: The junction departs from germline at one end; a sequencing error may be responsible. V is TRBV27 and J is TRBJ2-7; 8 nucleotides align to TRBD2. CDR3 length equals 12 residues. Germline V gives CDR1 MNHEY, CDR2 SMNVEV (reference sequence). CDR3 DNA sequence: TGTGCCAGCCGTTTTCGGGGGGGCGAGCAGTACTTC. It encodes CASRFRGGEQYF.

CDR3 amino acids: CASSLAVAGGQADEQFF. In DNA form, the CDR3 reads TGCGCCAGCAGCTTGGCGGTGGCGGGGGGGCAGGCGGATGAGCAGTTCTTC. V usage is TRBV5-1 and J usage is TRBJ2-1, with 9 bases lining up with TRBD2. The CDR3 contains 17 residues. Germline V gene lookup returns CDR1 SGHRS and CDR2 YFSETQ. The V segment lost 0 bases and the J segment 8 bases; nucleotides outside the gene matches: 12.

The chain links TRBV5-4 to TRBJ1-2; the D is unclear. Germline V gene sequence: CDR1 SGHNT, CDR2 YYREEE (reference sequence). This CDR3 comprises 15 residues. The V end lost 1 base, the J end lost 8 bases, and 18 bases lay between the germline ends. CDR3 amino acids: CASSLKVKDSGGYTF. In DNA, the CDR3 is TGTGCCAGCAGCTTGAAAGTGAAGGACTCCGGGGGCTACACCTTC.

The CDR3 reads CASSLVATGYYNEQFF. In nucleotides, the CDR3 is TGTGCCAGCAGCTTAGTCGCGACAGGATACTACAATGAGCAGTTCTTC. V is TRBV7-2 and J is TRBJ2-1, with TRBD1 as a possible D gene (6 bases). The CDR3 covers 16 residues. Germline loops: CDR1 SGHTA, CDR2 FQGNSA. The V end lost 1 base, the J end lost 3 bases, and 13 bases lay between the germline ends.

The chain has TRBV7-2 and TRBJ1-5; TRBD1 agrees at 8 bases. CDR3 size: 15 residues. V shed 5 bases, J shed 3 bases, and the junction held 6 bases outside the gene matches. Germline V gene lookup returns CDR1 SGHTA and CDR2 FQGNSA. The CDR3 nucleotides read TGTGCCAGCAGCCCGCAGACAGGGGTCAATCAGCCCCAGCATTTT. The encoded protein is CASSPQTGVNQPQHF.

This sequence joins TRBV9 and TRBJ2-3; no clear D gene. The length of the CDR3 is 14 residues. Germline V gene lookup returns CDR1 SGDLS and CDR2 YYNGEE. V was pared by 0 bases and J by 2 bases, with 7 bases between. In DNA, the CDR3 is TGTGCCAGCAGCGTAGAAACTTCCACAGATACGCAGTATTTT. Translated, it gives CASSVETSTDTQYF.

The genes are TRBV7-8 and TRBJ1-2, with 9 bases lining up with TRBD1. Germline V CDR1 and CDR2: SGHVS, FQNEAQ. The CDR3 contains 15 residues. V shed 0 bases, J shed 6 bases, and the junction held 5 bases outside the gene matches. The CDR3 coding sequence is TGTGCCAGCAGCTTAGCTTTAGGACAGGGGAATGGCTACACCTTC. Translated, it gives CASSLALGQGNGYTF.

This sequence joins TRBV12-5 and TRBJ2-5, with TRBD1 as a possible D gene (5 bases). The end of the DNA is better explained by TRBJ2-7, so the J call may be wrong. This CDR3 comprises 13 residues. CDR1 is LGHNT and CDR2 is FRNRAP in the germline V gene. DNA of the CDR3: TGTGCTAGTGGTTTGGGGCAGGGCTACGAGCAGTACTTC. It yields the protein CASGLGQGYEQYF.

The V gene is TRBV2, the J gene TRBJ2-3; 7 bases align to TRBD2. With V trimmed by 4 bases and J by 1 base, 2 bases remained unmatched. Germline CDR1 reads SNHLY; CDR2 reads FYNNEI. The CDR3 length is 14 residues. This CDR3 is CASSVRGGTDTQYF. In nucleotides, the CDR3 is TGTGCCAGCAGTGTTCGGGGGGGCACAGATACGCAGTATTTT.

The chain employs TRBV14 and TRBJ2-1; perhaps TRBD2 as D (5 bases). CDR3 length: 15 amino acids. Per the germline V gene, CDR1 is SGHDN and CDR2 is FVKESK. The V end lost 6 bases, the J end lost 9 bases, and 21 bases lay between the germline ends. CDR3 in amino acids: CASSNRGLGLFEQFF. As DNA, the CDR3 is TGTGCCAGCAGTAACAGAGGACTTGGTTTATTTGAGCAGTTCTTC.

The chain couples TRBV9 to TRBJ2-3; 11 nucleotides agree with TRBD2. The CDR3 contains 17 residues. Germline values: CDR1 SGDLS, CDR2 YYNGEE. V lost 3 bases and J lost 4; bases outside the gene matches: 10. CDR3 DNA: TGTGCCAGCAGCGGACCAATAGCGGGGGGGCCCCCAGATACGCAGTATTTT. Its protein is CASSGPIAGGPPDTQYF.

This rearrangement joins TRBV7-9 to TRBJ1-2, with D unclear. Trimming stripped 5 bases from V and 5 bases from J, with 18 bases between. The CDR3 covers 15 residues. The germline gives CDR1 SEHNR, CDR2 FQNEAQ (reference sequence). In DNA, the CDR3 is TGTGCCAGCAGCCCACGGACGGCCGGAGGGTATGGCTACACCTTC. Residues: CASSPRTAGGYGYTF.

This CDR3 reads CASSPMAAGRDTEAFF. DNA of the CDR3: TGTGCCAGCTCACCGATGGCGGCAGGGAGGGATACTGAAGCTTTCTTT. The chain employs TRBV18 and TRBJ1-1; TRBD1 might be the D (5 bases). The V end was cut by 3 bases, the J end by 5 bases, with 19 bases between. Germline V gene data show CDR1 as KGHSH and CDR2 as LQKENI. The CDR3 loop spans 16 amino acids.

This rearrangement joins TRBV10-3 to TRBJ2-5, with a possible D match to TRBD1 (5 bases). This CDR3 contains 12 residues. Germline V gene sequence: CDR1 ENHRY, CDR2 SYGVKD. V dropped 3 bases and J dropped 5 bases, with 7 bases sitting between them. The CDR3 sequence is CAISDRQETQYF. The CDR3 coding sequence is TGTGCCATCAGTGACAGACAGGAGACCCAGTACTTC.

This CDR3 reads CASSYSPGDTGELFF. The DNA of the CDR3 is TGTGCCAGCAGTTACAGCCCCGGAGACACCGGGGAGCTGTTTTTT. V usage is TRBV6-5 and J usage is TRBJ2-2; D unclear. The germline V gene encodes CDR1 MNHEY and CDR2 SVGAGI. There are 15 residues in the CDR3. V shed 2 bases and J shed 3 bases, with 10 bases lying between them.